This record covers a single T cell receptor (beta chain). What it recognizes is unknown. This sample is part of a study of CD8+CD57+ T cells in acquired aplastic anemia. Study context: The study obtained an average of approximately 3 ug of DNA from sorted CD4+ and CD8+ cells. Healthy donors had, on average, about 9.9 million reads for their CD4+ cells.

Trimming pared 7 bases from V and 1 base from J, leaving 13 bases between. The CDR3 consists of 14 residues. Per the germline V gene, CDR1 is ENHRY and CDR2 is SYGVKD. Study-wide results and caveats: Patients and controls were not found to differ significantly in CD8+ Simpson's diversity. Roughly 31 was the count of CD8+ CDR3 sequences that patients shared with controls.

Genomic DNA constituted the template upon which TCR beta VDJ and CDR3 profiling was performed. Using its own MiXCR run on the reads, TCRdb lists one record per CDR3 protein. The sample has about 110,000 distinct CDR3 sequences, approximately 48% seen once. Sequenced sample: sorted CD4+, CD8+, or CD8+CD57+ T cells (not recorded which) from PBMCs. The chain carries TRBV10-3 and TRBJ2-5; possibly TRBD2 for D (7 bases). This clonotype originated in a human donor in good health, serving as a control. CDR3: CAINGGARQETQYF. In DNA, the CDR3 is TGTGCCATCAATGGGGGGGCCCGCCAAGAGACCCAGTACTTC.